This passage covers 8 T cell receptor beta chains from one sample sequenced in a study of blood T cell repertoires in COVID-19. TCRdb's table, derived via immunoSEQ multiplex PCR, lists solely in-frame clones and lacks some. The profile shows 60,000 to 70,000 clones, roughly nine tenths of them singletons. Sequenced input: peripheral blood. The source of these receptors is a man in his fifties with active COVID-19.

The V call is TRBV27, the J call TRBJ2-3; the D gene is possibly TRBD1 (6 bases). The CDR3 loop spans 14 amino acids. Trimming shortened V by 7 bases and J by 3 bases, and 14 bases separated the two germline ends. Germline V gene lookup returns CDR1 MNHEY and CDR2 SMNVEV (reference sequence). The DNA for the CDR3 is TGTGCCAGCATGCGGCAGGGGAGTACAGATACGCAGTATTTT. It specifies CASMRQGSTDTQYF.

This chain uses TRBV18 with TRBJ1-3, with 7 bases lining up with TRBD1. V lost 6 bases and J lost 6; bases outside the gene matches: 14. CDR3 size: 16 residues. CDR1 and CDR2 from the germline V gene are KGHSH and LQKENI. DNA for the CDR3: TGTGCCAGCTCGCCCGAGGCGGGGACAGTCAAAAACACCATATATTTT. Translation gives CASSPEAGTVKNTIYF.

This clone was seen only once. The chain joins TRBV28 to TRBJ2-7; D unclear. Germline assignment: CDR1 MDHEN and CDR2 SYDVKM. V dropped 1 base and J dropped 0 bases, with 10 bases sitting between them. The CDR3 spans 15 residues. In DNA, the CDR3 is TGTGCCAGCAGTTTATTCACGACAAACTCCTACGAGCAGTACTTC. Amino acid sequence: CASSLFTTNSYEQYF.

This sequence joins TRBV10-1 and TRBJ2-5, with 8 bases identical to TRBD1. With 2 bases clipped from V and 5 bases from J, the junction kept 10 bases outside the gene matches. The V gene's germline CDR1 is WNHNN and CDR2 SYGVQD (reference sequence). The CDR3 contains 16 residues. CDR3 sequence (DNA): TGCGCCAGCAGTGAGATCTCGGGACAGGTCTACGAGACCCAGTACTTC. Encoded protein: CASSEISGQVYETQYF.

V is TRBV2 and J is TRBJ2-2; 7 positions agree with TRBD2. This CDR3 is 15 amino acids long. V gave up 6 bases and J gave up 5 bases; unmatched junction bases: 9. The germline CDR1 and CDR2 sequences are SNHLY and FYNNEI. This chain's CDR3 is CASRREPPSTGELFF. CDR3 DNA: TGTGCCAGCAGGCGGGAGCCACCTTCAACCGGGGAGCTGTTTTTT.

V and J are TRBV6-1 and TRBJ1-6, with TRBD1 matching over 10 bases. Germline loops: CDR1 MNHNS, CDR2 SASEGT. There are 16 residues in the CDR3. The junction had 4 bases not matched to a gene; V was cut back by 4 bases and J by 4 bases. CDR3 coding DNA: TGTGCCAGCAGTGCCGGACAGGGGGGATATAATTCACCCCTCCACTTT. This translates into CASSAGQGGYNSPLHF.

The chain recombines TRBV11-1 with TRBJ2-1; perhaps TRBD2 as D (7 bases). Germline V gene data show CDR1 as SGHAT and CDR2 as FQDESV (reference sequence). This CDR3 is 15 amino acids long. V lost 7 bases and J 6 bases, leaving 19 bases between the germline ends. Here the CDR3 reads CASTQWGGISNEQFF. As DNA, the CDR3 is TGTGCCAGCACCCAATGGGGGGGCATTAGCAATGAGCAGTTCTTC.

The CDR3 spells CASSEALTTKETQYF. The CDR3 coding sequence is TGTGCCAGCAGTGAAGCGCTTACTACAAAAGAGACCCAGTACTTC. The rearrangement links TRBV2 to TRBJ2-5, with unresolved D. Trimming removed 0 bases at V and 3 bases at J, with 11 bases between. Germline assignment: CDR1 SNHLY and CDR2 FYNNEI. This CDR3 spans 15 amino acids. Complete variable domain (other parts from reference TRBV2 and TRBJ2-5): EPEVTQTPSHQVTQMGQEVILRCVPISNHLYFYWYRQILGQKVEFLVSFYNNEISEKSEIFDDQFSVERPDGSNFTLKIRSTKLEDSAMYFCASSEALTTKETQYFGPGTRLLVL.